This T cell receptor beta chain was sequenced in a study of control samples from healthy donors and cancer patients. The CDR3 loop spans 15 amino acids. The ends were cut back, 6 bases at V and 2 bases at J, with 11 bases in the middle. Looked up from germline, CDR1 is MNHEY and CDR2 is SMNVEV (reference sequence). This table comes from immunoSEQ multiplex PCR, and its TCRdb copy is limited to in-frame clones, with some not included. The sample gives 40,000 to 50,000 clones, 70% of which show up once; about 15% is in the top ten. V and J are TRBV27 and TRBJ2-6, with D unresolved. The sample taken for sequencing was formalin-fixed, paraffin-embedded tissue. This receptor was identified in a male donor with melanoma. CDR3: CASSLVFPGANVLTF. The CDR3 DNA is TGTGCCAGCAGCCTAGTGTTCCCTGGGGCCAACGTCCTGACTTTC.